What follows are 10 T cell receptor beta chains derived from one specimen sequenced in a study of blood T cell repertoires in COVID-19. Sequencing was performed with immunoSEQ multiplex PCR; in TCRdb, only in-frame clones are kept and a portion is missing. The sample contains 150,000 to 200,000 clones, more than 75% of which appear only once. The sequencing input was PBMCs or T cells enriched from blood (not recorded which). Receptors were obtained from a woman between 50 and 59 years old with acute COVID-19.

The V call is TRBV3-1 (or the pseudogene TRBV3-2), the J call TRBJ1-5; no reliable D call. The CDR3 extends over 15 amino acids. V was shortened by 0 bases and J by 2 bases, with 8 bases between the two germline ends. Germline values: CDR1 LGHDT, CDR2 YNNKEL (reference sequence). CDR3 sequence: CASSQDSPGNQPQHF. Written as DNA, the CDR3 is TGTGCCAGCAGCCAAGACAGTCCCGGCAATCAGCCCCAGCATTTT.

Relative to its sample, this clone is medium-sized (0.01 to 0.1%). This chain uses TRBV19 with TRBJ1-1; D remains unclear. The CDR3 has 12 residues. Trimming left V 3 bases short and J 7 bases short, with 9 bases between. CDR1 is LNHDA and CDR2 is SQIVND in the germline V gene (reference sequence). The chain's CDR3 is CASSITGGEAFF. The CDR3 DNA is TGTGCCAGTAGTATTACGGGAGGTGAAGCTTTCTTT.

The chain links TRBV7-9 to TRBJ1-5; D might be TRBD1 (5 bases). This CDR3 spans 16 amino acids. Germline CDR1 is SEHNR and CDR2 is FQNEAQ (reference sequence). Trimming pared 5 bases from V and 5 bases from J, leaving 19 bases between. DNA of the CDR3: TGTGCCAGCAGCCGTTCTACTACAGGAGCCGATCAGCCCCAGCATTTT. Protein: CASSRSTTGADQPQHF.

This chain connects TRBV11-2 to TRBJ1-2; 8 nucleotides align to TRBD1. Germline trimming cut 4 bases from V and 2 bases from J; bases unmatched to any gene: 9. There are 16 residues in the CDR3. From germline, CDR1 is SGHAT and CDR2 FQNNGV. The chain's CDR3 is CASSSPRDRPNYGYTF. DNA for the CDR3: TGTGCCAGCAGCTCCCCCCGGGACAGGCCGAACTATGGCTACACCTTC.

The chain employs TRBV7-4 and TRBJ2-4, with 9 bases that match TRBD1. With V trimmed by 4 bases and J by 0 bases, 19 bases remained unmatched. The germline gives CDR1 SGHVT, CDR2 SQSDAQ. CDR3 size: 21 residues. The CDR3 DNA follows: TGTGCCAGCAGCTCCCACACGGTCCCGGGACAGGGTACTCTAGCCAAAAACATTCAGTACTTC. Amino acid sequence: CASSSHTVPGQGTLAKNIQYF.

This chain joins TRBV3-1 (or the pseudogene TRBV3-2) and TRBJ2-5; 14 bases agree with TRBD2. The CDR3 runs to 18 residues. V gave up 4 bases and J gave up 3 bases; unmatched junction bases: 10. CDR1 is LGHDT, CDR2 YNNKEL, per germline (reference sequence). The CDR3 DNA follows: TGTGCCAGCAGCCCTACTACACCGGGACTAGCGGGGGAAGAGACCCAGTACTTC. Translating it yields CASSPTTPGLAGEETQYF.

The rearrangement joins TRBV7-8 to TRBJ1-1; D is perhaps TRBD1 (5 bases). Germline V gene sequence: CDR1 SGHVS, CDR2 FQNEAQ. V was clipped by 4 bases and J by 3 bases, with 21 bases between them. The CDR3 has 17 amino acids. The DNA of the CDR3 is TGTGCCAGCAGCTCCACTTTGCCAGGGCCTAGGGACACTGAAGCTTTCTTT. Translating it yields CASSSTLPGPRDTEAFF.

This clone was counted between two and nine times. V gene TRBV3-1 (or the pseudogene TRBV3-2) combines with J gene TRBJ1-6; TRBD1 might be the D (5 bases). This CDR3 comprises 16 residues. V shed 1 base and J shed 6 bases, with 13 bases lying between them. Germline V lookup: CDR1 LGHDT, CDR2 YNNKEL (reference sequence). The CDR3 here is CASSQVAGQFNSPLHF. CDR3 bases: TGTGCCAGCAGCCAAGTAGCGGGGCAGTTTAATTCACCCCTCCACTTT.

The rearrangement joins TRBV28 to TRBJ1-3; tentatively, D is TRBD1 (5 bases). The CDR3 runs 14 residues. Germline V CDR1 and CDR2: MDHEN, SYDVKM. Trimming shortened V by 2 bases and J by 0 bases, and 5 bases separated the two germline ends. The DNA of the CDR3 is TGTGCCAGCAGTTTAGACAGCTCTGGAAACACCATATATTTT. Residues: CASSLDSSGNTIYF. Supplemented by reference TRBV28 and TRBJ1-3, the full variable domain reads DVKVTQSSRYLVKRTGEKVFLECVQDMDHENMFWYRQDPGLGLRLIYFSYDVKMKEKGDIPEGYSVSREKKERFSLILESASTNQTSMYLCASSLDSSGNTIYFGEGSWLTVV.

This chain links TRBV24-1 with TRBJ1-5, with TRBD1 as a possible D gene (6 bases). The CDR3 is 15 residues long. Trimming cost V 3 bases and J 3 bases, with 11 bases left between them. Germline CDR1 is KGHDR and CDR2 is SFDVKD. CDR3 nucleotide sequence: TGTGCCACCAGTGATGGGACAAGGGACAATCAGCCCCAGCATTTT. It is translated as CATSDGTRDNQPQHF.